This is a list of T cell receptor beta chains from one sample in a study of beta chain features in type 1 diabetes. Produced via immunoSEQ multiplex PCR; TCRdb's table is partial and in-frame only. The sample yields approximately 360,000 clones, roughly 12% seen once. Sequencing input: naive CD4+ T cells from blood. The receptors come from a young woman with type 1 diabetes. CDR3s include the opening cysteine and the closing phenylalanine or tryptophan. Each record gives: clone size, V gene, D gene, J gene, CDR3 DNA, CDR3 protein. D genes are given only for firm matches. Clone size is stated in some rows and not others, as once, few, many or a class when expanded.

>few|TRBV4-1|TRBD2|TRBJ2-2
TGCGCCAGCAGCCGAAAGATCCTAGCGGGGGTTGACACCGGGGAGCTGTTTTTT
CASSRKILAGVDTGELFF
>NA|TRBV5-1|TRBD1|TRBJ2-2
TGCGCCAGCAGCACTACAGGGGAAGGATCCGGGGAGCTGTTTTTT
CASSTTGEGSGELFF
>NA|TRBV18|TRBD1|TRBJ2-7
TGTGCCAGCTCACCGGCCGGGACAGAGGCCTACGAGCAGTACTTC
CASSPAGTEAYEQYF
>NA|TRBV6-5|TRBD2|TRBJ2-2
TGTGCCAGCAGGGGTCTAGCGGTCGGGGAGCTGTTTTTT
CASRGLAVGELFF
>few|TRBV7-2|NA|TRBJ1-2
TGTGCCAGCAGCTCACAGATACGGGGCTACACCTTC
CASSSQIRGYTF
>few|TRBV7-8|TRBD1|TRBJ1-2
TGTGCCAGCAGCATCGGGACAGGCGACTATGGCTACACCTTC
CASSIGTGDYGYTF
>NA|TRBV19|NA|TRBJ2-7
TGTGCCAGTAGTTGGGGAAGGGGTCCCCGCGAGCAGTACTTC
CASSWGRGPREQYF
>NA|TRBV20-1|NA|TRBJ2-7
TGCAGTGCCCCCCGGTCTTACGAGCAGTACTTC
CSAPRSYEQYF
>NA|TRBV4-2|TRBD1|TRBJ1-2
TGTGCCAGCAGCCAAGATTGGGGACAGGCTTTTGGCTACACCTTC
CASSQDWGQAFGYTF
>NA|TRBV30|TRBD2|TRBJ2-1
TGTGCCTGGGGGAGGGCAGCCTACAATGAGCAGTTCTTC
CAWGRAAYNEQFF
>few|TRBV28|TRBD2|TRBJ2-5
TGTGCCAGCAGTTTGGGGGGGACCGGGATGTACTTC
CASSLGGTGMYF
>few|TRBV15|NA|TRBJ1-3
TGTGCCACCAGCTTGAGAAGGGGAACTGGAAACACCATATATTTT
CATSLRRGTGNTIYF
>few|TRBV10-3|TRBD2|TRBJ2-5
TGTGCCATCAGTGAGCCCCAGGGACTAGCGGGGCAAGAGACCCAGTACTTC
CAISEPQGLAGQETQYF
>few|TRBV7-9|NA|TRBJ2-3
TGTGCCAGCAGCTACCGACAGGAAACGGATACGCAGTATTTT
CASSYRQETDTQYF
>NA|TRBV9|NA|TRBJ2-7
TGTGCCAGCAGCGTTGGGGCCTTTCTTAAGAGCGAGCAGTACTTC
CASSVGAFLKSEQYF
>NA|TRBV27|TRBD2|TRBJ2-5
TGTGCCAGCAGTACCTGGACTAGCGGGCAAGAGACCCAGTACTTC
CASSTWTSGQETQYF
>NA|TRBV19|NA|TRBJ2-6
TGTGCCAGTAGTATCGAATGGGGCCTCTCTGGGGCCAACGTCCTGACTTTC
CASSIEWGLSGANVLTF
>NA|TRBV14|NA|TRBJ1-4
TGTGCCAGCAGCCCAACCGGGAGGCTTAATGAAAAACTGTTTTTT
CASSPTGRLNEKLFF
>once|TRBV6-5|TRBD1|TRBJ1-2
TGTGCCAGCCTTCAGGGGGAATTTGGCTACACCTTC
CASLQGEFGYTF
>NA|TRBV4-3|TRBD1|TRBJ2-5
TGCGCCAGCAGCCCGTGGGACAGGGCAAGTTCGGAGACCCAGTACTTC
CASSPWDRASSETQYF
>few|TRBV5-1|TRBD2|TRBJ2-5
TGCGCCAGCATGGAAGGGCTAGCGGGAGGCCCAGAGACCCAGTACTTC
CASMEGLAGGPETQYF
>NA|TRBV5-4|TRBD1|TRBJ2-7
TGTGCCAGCAGCCCAGACAGGGATTACGAGCAGTACTTC
CASSPDRDYEQYF
>NA|TRBV28|NA|TRBJ1-2
TGTGCCAGCAGCCTCCGGGAGGCAGGGGACTATGGCTACACCTTC
CASSLREAGDYGYTF
>few|TRBV4-2|TRBD1|TRBJ2-4
TGTGCCAGCAGGGCAGGGGGTGAGGGGAACATTCAGTACTTC
CASRAGGEGNIQYF
>few|TRBV7-3|TRBD2|TRBJ2-1
TGTGCCAGCAGCTTAAATCTAGCGGGAGGACTTGATGAGCAGTTCTTC
CASSLNLAGGLDEQFF
>few|TRBV9|TRBD1|TRBJ2-1
TGTGCCAGCAGCACGCGGACAGGGCGTAATGAGCAGTTCTTC
CASSTRTGRNEQFF
>few|TRBV25-1|NA|TRBJ2-7
TGTGCCAGCTCCCCTAACTACGAGCAGTACTTC
CASSPNYEQYF
>few|TRBV15|NA|TRBJ1-6
TGTGCCACCAACACAGGGATTAGAAGATCACCCCTCCACTTT
CATNTGIRRSPLHF
>few|TRBV30|NA|TRBJ2-5
TGTGCCTGGTCGTCCGGGGGTAAAGAGACCCAGTACTTC
CAWSSGGKETQYF
>few|TRBV18|TRBD1|TRBJ2-7
TGTGCCAGCTCACCTATTCACGTTGGCGAGACAGGGGCCTACGAGCAGTACTTC
CASSPIHVGETGAYEQYF